This is a list of T cell receptor beta chains from one sample in a study of cytomegalovirus exposure and HLA in healthy donors. Sequencing was performed with immunoSEQ multiplex PCR; in TCRdb, only in-frame clones are kept and a portion is missing. The table lists some 150,000 clones, with approximately 0.72% in the top ten. Sequences were obtained from PBMCs. These receptors came from a woman aged 18-30 years in good health and CMV-seropositive. The CDR3 runs from the conserved cysteine through the conserved F or W. D genes are given only for firm matches. A row's size may be missing; if present it is once, few, many or a size class.

j_call	clone_size	cdr3_length	v_call	d_call	cdr3_nt	cdr3_aa
TRBJ1-2	NA	12	TRBV15	NA	TGTGCCACCAGCAGAGAGAGGGATGGCTACACCTTC	CATSRERDGYTF
TRBJ2-5	NA	15	TRBV5-4	NA	TGTGCCAGCAGCTTGGCAGCTAGCAGTACCGAGACCCAGTACTTC	CASSLAASSTETQYF
TRBJ1-2	NA	14	TRBV5-5	TRBD1	TGTGCCAGCAGTCGGGACAGGGTTATGAGAGGCTACACCTTC	CASSRDRVMRGYTF
TRBJ1-1	NA	13	TRBV5-1	NA	TGCGCCAGCAGCTTGGCTCCCGGGACTGAAGCTTTCTTT	CASSLAPGTEAFF
TRBJ2-3	NA	18	TRBV5-1	TRBD2	TGCGCCAGCAGCTTGACCCCAGGGACCGGGGGGGCGACAGATACGCAGTATTTT	CASSLTPGTGGATDTQYF
TRBJ1-5	NA	19	TRBV19	NA	TGTGCCAGTAGCCCCTATTTAGGGGGGGCAGGGGCCCTCGGGCAGCCCCAGCATTTT	CASSPYLGGAGALGQPQHF
TRBJ1-5	medium-sized	15	TRBV6-7	NA	TGTGCCAGCAGTTACACAACCCGGGTCTACCAGCCCCAGCATTTT	CASSYTTRVYQPQHF
TRBJ1-2	NA	13	TRBV7-8	NA	TGTGCCAGCAGCTTGGGGGGGAACTATGGCTACACCTTC	CASSLGGNYGYTF
TRBJ1-2	NA	13	TRBV6-5	NA	TGTGCCAGCAGTTACTCGCCCCGGGGTGGCTACACCTTC	CASSYSPRGGYTF
TRBJ2-3	NA	17	TRBV5-1	TRBD2	TGCGCCAGTAGACCGGGACTAGCGGGAGTCGGGACAGATACGCAGTATTTT	CASRPGLAGVGTDTQYF
TRBJ2-1	NA	15	TRBV4-1	TRBD2	TGCGCCAGCAGCCTGGGGACTAGCGGGGCCTCTGAGCAGTTCTTC	CASSLGTSGASEQFF
TRBJ2-1	NA	17	TRBV7-9	NA	TGTGCCAGCAGCCAACCGACAGACCCAATACCCGCAAATGAGCAGTTCTTC	CASSQPTDPIPANEQFF
TRBJ1-1	NA	15	TRBV5-1	NA	TGCGCCAGCAGCTTGGTACCGGAGGGTCGCACTGAAGCTTTCTTT	CASSLVPEGRTEAFF
TRBJ2-3	NA	13	TRBV29-1	NA	TGCAGCATCGGGGATTACAGCACAGATACGCAGTATTTT	CSIGDYSTDTQYF
TRBJ2-3	NA	16	TRBV4-2	TRBD2	TGTGCCAGCAGCCAAGATGCTAGCGGCCGCACAGGTACGCAGTATTTT	CASSQDASGRTGTQYF
TRBJ2-3	NA	15	TRBV7-9	TRBD2	TGTGCCAGCAGCCCGGGACTAGCGGGAGGGGTTGTGCAGTATTTT	CASSPGLAGGVVQYF
TRBJ2-3	NA	13	TRBV10-3	NA	TGTGCCATCAGTGCCGCTAGCGCAGATACGCAGTATTTT	CAISAASADTQYF
TRBJ1-2	NA	12	TRBV29-1	NA	TGCAGCGTTGTGCAGGGGAAAGGCGGCTACACCTTC	CSVVQGKGGYTF